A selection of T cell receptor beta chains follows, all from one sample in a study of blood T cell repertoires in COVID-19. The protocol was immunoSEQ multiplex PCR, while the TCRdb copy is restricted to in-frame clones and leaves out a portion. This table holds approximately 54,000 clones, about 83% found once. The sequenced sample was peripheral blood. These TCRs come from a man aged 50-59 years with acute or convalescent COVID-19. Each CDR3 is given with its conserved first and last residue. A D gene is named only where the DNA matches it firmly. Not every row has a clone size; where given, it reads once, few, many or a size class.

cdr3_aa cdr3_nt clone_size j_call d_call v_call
CASSLRGGSTEAFF TGTGCCAGCAGTTTGCGGGGCGGAAGCACTGAAGCTTTCTTT once TRBJ1-1 NA TRBV27
CASSVLDRNTVAGAQYF TGCGCCAGCAGCGTCTTGGACCGGAATACGGTGGCGGGGGCCCAGTACTTC NA TRBJ2-5 TRBD2 TRBV5-1
CASSFRVMNTEAFF TGTGCCAGCAGTTTTCGGGTGATGAACACTGAAGCTTTCTTT NA TRBJ1-1 NA TRBV6-2/TRBV6-3
CASSLYSGNTIYF TGCGCCAGCAGCTTATACTCTGGAAACACCATATATTTT NA TRBJ1-3 NA TRBV4-1
CASSRGGNNQPQHF TGCGCCAGCAGCCGAGGGGGAAACAATCAGCCCCAGCATTTT NA TRBJ1-5 NA TRBV4-1
CASSLTDKTTDTQYF TGCGCCAGCAGCTTGACGGACAAGACCACAGATACGCAGTATTTT NA TRBJ2-3 NA TRBV5-1
CASSAGTSASGELFF TGTGCTAGCAGCGCCGGGACTAGCGCTTCCGGGGAGCTGTTTTTT NA TRBJ2-2 TRBD2 TRBV7-7
CASSPEGGHYNEQFF TGTGCCAGCAGCCCGGAAGGGGGTCACTACAATGAGCAGTTCTTC NA TRBJ2-1 NA TRBV5-4
CASSAWRTGGRFSPLHF TGTGCCAGCAGTGCATGGAGGACAGGGGGAAGATTCTCACCCCTCCACTTT NA TRBJ1-6 TRBD1 TRBV25-1
CASSRVQGGSTDTQYF TGTGCCAGCAGTCGGGTACAGGGGGGTAGCACAGATACGCAGTATTTT NA TRBJ2-3 TRBD1 TRBV28
CASNSRGRPEAFF TGTGCCAGCAATAGCAGGGGACGCCCTGAAGCTTTCTTT once TRBJ1-1 NA TRBV2
CASSRSRGNEQFF TGTGCCAGCAGCCGTAGCCGTGGCAATGAGCAGTTCTTC NA TRBJ2-1 NA TRBV7-8
CASSLFKGLQETQYF TGTGCCAGCAGCTTGTTTAAGGGGCTACAGGAGACCCAGTACTTC NA TRBJ2-5 NA TRBV5-6
CASSLKQGDYGYTF TGTGCCAGCTCACTTAAACAGGGAGACTATGGCTACACCTTC NA TRBJ1-2 NA TRBV18
CASSLTAQLNTGELFF TGTGCCAGCTCACTAACGGCCCAACTAAACACCGGGGAGCTGTTTTTT NA TRBJ2-2 NA TRBV18
CASSPGLNTGELFF TGTGCCAGCAGCCCAGGGTTAAACACCGGGGAGCTGTTTTTT NA TRBJ2-2 NA TRBV11-2
CASSLGQGNSPLHF TGTGCCAGCAGCTTAGGACAGGGCAATTCACCCCTCCACTTT NA TRBJ1-6 TRBD1 TRBV11-2
CASSSRDRAHRDYGYTF TGTGCCAGCAGCTCCCGGGACAGGGCCCACCGGGACTATGGCTACACCTTC NA TRBJ1-2 TRBD1 TRBV11-3
CASSVRTAVFF TGTGCCAGCAGTGTTAGGACTGCAGTGTTCTTC NA TRBJ2-1 NA TRBV2
CASSPGTGGNNSPLHF TGTGCCAGCAGCCCCGGGACAGGGGGTAATAATTCACCCCTCCACTTT NA TRBJ1-6 TRBD1 TRBV11-2